This T cell receptor (beta chain) stems from a study of blood T cell repertoires in COVID-19. Study-wide context: PBMCs, B-cell-depleted T cells, or T cells provided the cDNA or gDNA that made up the material.

The authors' processing: How many nucleated cells were present was estimated from reference gene primer amplification. Profiling relied on immunoSEQ multiplex PCR, and the TCRdb table lists in-frame clones only, not all of them. D and trimming come from the DNA, and the V and J calls and clone size come from that table. The sample has tens of thousands of clones, approximately 85% seen once. V was clipped by 5 bases and J by 2 bases; unmatched bases: 6. The germline V gene encodes CDR1 KGHDR and CDR2 SFDVKD. The CDR3 extends over 15 amino acids. This sequence was found in an older man with acute or convalescent COVID-19. This chain joins TRBV24-1 and TRBJ2-5, with TRBD1 identical over 8 bases. Sequencing used peripheral blood. As DNA, the CDR3 is TGTGCCACCAGTGGGACAGGGATAACTCAAGAGACCCAGTACTTC. Translation: CATSGTGITQETQYF.